This T cell receptor beta chain originates from a study of blood T cells in healthy people across ages. Trimming took 1 base from V and 0 from J, leaving 9 bases between them. This CDR3 region has 16 residues. Primed by a sample-barcoded 5' primer and a J-beta primer mix, a second PCR proceeded for about 7 to 12 cycles. TCRdb recomputed calls from the 5' RACE reads with MiXCR, one row per CDR3 protein. The profile covers approximately 760,000 distinct CDR3 sequences, with about 25% appearing a single time and more than 8% taken by the ten largest. The sample was also reused in another study, on T cells of mothers and their children.

V is TRBV12-3 or TRBV12-4 and J is TRBJ2-2, with D possibly TRBD2 on 5 matching bases. The sequence derives from a boy between 5 and 17 years old in good health. Sequencing input: blood. The CDR3, as DNA: TGTGCCAGCAGTTTAGAGTGGCGGGCGAACACCGGGGAGCTGTTTTTT. Amino acids: CASSLEWRANTGELFF.